This T cell receptor beta chain was observed in a study of blood T cell repertoires in COVID-19. This clone was seen a few times. Participants, 18 to 89 years old, spanned under 25 US areas. In assigning cohorts, the study relied on participant-reported clinical history. The CDR3 totals 13 residues. V lost 4 bases to trimming and J lost 3 bases, with 8 bases between them. In germline, CDR1 is SGHRS, CDR2 YFSETQ. In the original processing: Reference gene primer amplification gave nucleated cell count estimates. The data were produced by immunoSEQ multiplex PCR, yet TCRdb's version contains in-frame clones alone and is incomplete. The V and J calls and clone size are taken from that table; D and trimming were inferred from the DNA. The table includes approximately 300,000 clones, about 90% detected once.

This chain joins TRBV5-1 and TRBJ2-1; the D is unclear. This receptor was identified in a woman aged 30 to 39 who had recovered from COVID-19. Sequencing input: PBMCs or T cells enriched from blood (not recorded which). CDR3 region: CASSGEIYNEQFF. Here the CDR3 DNA reads TGCGCCAGCAGCGGAGAGATCTACAATGAGCAGTTCTTC.